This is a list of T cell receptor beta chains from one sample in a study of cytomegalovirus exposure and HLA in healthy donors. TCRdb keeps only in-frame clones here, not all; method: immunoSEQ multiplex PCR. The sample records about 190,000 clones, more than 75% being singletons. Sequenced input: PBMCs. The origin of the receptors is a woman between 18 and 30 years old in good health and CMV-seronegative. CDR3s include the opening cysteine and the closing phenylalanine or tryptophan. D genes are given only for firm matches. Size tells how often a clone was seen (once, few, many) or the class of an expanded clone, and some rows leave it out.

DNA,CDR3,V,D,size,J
TGTGCCAGCAGCCCCTGGGACAGTTATAATTCACCCCTCCACTTT,CASSPWDSYNSPLHF,TRBV7-2,TRBD1,NA,TRBJ1-6
TGTGCCAGCAGCTCGGGGACAGGGAATTCACCCCTCCACTTT,CASSSGTGNSPLHF,TRBV7-9,TRBD1,NA,TRBJ1-6
TGCGCCAGCAAGCCCGGGACAGGGGGATGGGATGAGCAGTTCTTC,CASKPGTGGWDEQFF,TRBV5-1,TRBD1,NA,TRBJ2-1
TGTGCCAGCAGCCCAGCGGGGGGAGAGACCCAGTACTTC,CASSPAGGETQYF,TRBV7-9,TRBD2,NA,TRBJ2-5
TGTGCCAGCAGTTTTACAATGACTAGGTCATTCCACGAGCAGTACTTC,CASSFTMTRSFHEQYF,TRBV27,NA,NA,TRBJ2-7
TGTGCCAGCACTAGGACAGGGGCGAGCAATGGCTACACCTTC,CASTRTGASNGYTF,TRBV6-5,TRBD1,NA,TRBJ1-2
TGTGCCAGCAGCCCGGGACAGGGGAACTATGGCTACACCTTC,CASSPGQGNYGYTF,TRBV11-2,TRBD1,NA,TRBJ1-2
TGTGCCAGCAGCCCAGGGGGCTCCTACGAGCAGTACTTC,CASSPGGSYEQYF,TRBV7-6,TRBD1,NA,TRBJ2-7
TGTGCCAGCAGTTACGGAGTAGATTTCTTCTACGAGCAGTACTTC,CASSYGVDFFYEQYF,TRBV6-5,NA,once,TRBJ2-7
TGTGCCAGCAGCCTGACAGGGGTTTCAGATACGCAGTATTTT,CASSLTGVSDTQYF,TRBV7-6,TRBD1,NA,TRBJ2-3